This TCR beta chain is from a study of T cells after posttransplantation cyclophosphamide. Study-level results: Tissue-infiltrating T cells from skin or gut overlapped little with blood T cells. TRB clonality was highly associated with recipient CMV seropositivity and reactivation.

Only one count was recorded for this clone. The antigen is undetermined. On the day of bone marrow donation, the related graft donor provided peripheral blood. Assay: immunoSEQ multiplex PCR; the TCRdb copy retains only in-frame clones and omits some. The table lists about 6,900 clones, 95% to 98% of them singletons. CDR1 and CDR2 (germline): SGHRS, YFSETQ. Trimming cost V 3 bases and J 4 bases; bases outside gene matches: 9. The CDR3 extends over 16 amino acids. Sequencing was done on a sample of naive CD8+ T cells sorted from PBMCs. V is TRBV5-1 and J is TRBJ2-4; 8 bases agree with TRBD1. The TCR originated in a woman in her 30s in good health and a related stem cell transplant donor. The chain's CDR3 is CASSSHPGQAKNIQYF. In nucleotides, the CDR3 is TGCGCCAGCAGCTCCCACCCGGGACAGGCTAAAAACATTCAGTACTTC.